Listed below are T cell receptor beta chains from one sample, sequenced in a study of cytomegalovirus exposure and HLA in healthy donors. Clones were read by immunoSEQ multiplex PCR, and TCRdb kept only the in-frame ones, dropping some. In the table there are about 140,000 clones, approximately 68% of which are singletons. The material sequenced was PBMCs. The receptors come from a man aged 55 to 69 in good health and CMV-seronegative. CDR3s include the opening cysteine and the closing phenylalanine or tryptophan. A D gene is named only where the DNA matches it firmly. The size of a clone is reported for some rows only, either as once, few or many, or as a class for expanded clones.

TRBV7-3	.	.	TRBJ2-1	TGTGCCAGCAGTCCGCTGGTGAGGCTATCCAATGAGCAGTTCTTC	CASSPLVRLSNEQFF
TRBV6-5	.	.	TRBJ2-6	TGTGCCAGCAGTTGGGGACTGGCTGGGGCCAACGTCCTGACTTTC	CASSWGLAGANVLTF
TRBV6-5	.	.	TRBJ1-4	TGTGCCACCGCACGAGGGCTTAATGAAAAACTGTTTTTT	CATARGLNEKLFF
TRBV4-1	.	.	TRBJ2-7	TGCGCCAGCAGCCACTTAGGAGGGGAGACCTACGAGCAGTACTTC	CASSHLGGETYEQYF
TRBV2	.	.	TRBJ1-4	TGTGCCAGCAGTGAAAGGGGCGGTAGGGAAAAACTGTTTTTT	CASSERGGREKLFF
TRBV7-2	.	TRBD1	TRBJ2-1	TGTGCCAGCAGCTTAGAGACGACAGGGCCGCCCCGGTCAGACAATGAGCAGTTCTTC	CASSLETTGPPRSDNEQFF
TRBV18	once	.	TRBJ1-2	TGTGCCAGCTCACCAGAGGCCGGCAGGGACTATGGCTACACCTTC	CASSPEAGRDYGYTF
TRBV4-2	.	TRBD2	TRBJ2-3	TGTGCCAGCAGCCAAGGAGGGACTAGCGGGAGGGCCGGCACAGATACGCAGTATTTT	CASSQGGTSGRAGTDTQYF
TRBV27	.	TRBD1	TRBJ2-1	TGTGCCAGCAGTTTATTTCGACAGGGGGGGAGAAATGAGCAGTTCTTC	CASSLFRQGGRNEQFF
TRBV7-9	.	TRBD2	TRBJ2-3	TGTGCCAGCACCCTAGCGGGAGCGGATACGCAGTATTTT	CASTLAGADTQYF
TRBV4-1	.	.	TRBJ2-5	TGCGCCAGCAGCCCTGACTCTGAGGAGACCCAGTACTTC	CASSPDSEETQYF
TRBV9	.	.	TRBJ2-7	TGTGCCAGCAGCGGGGACTTGTCCTACGAGCAGTACTTC	CASSGDLSYEQYF
TRBV7-8	.	TRBD1	TRBJ2-2	TGTGCCAGCAGCCAGGCGAGGGGGCCTCTCAACACCGGGGAGCTGTTTTTT	CASSQARGPLNTGELFF
TRBV7-3	.	.	TRBJ2-3	TGTGCCAGCAGCTCACAGGGAAATACGCAGTATTTT	CASSSQGNTQYF
TRBV11-3	.	TRBD2	TRBJ2-1	TGTGCCAGCAGCGCCTCCTTAGCGGGAGGGTACAATGAGCAGTTCTTC	CASSASLAGGYNEQFF
TRBV19	.	.	TRBJ1-5	TGTGCCAGTAGTATGACCGGGGATAGCAATCAGCCCCAGCATTTT	CASSMTGDSNQPQHF
TRBV29-1	few	TRBD1	TRBJ1-1	TGCAGCGTCCCGGGACAGGGTGACACTGAAGCTTTCTTT	CSVPGQGDTEAFF
TRBV4-1	.	.	TRBJ2-3	TGCGCCAGCAGCCTGGACGGGGTTAGCACAGATACGCAGTATTTT	CASSLDGVSTDTQYF
TRBV7-9	.	.	TRBJ2-3	TGTGCCAGCAGCCTCAAAGGGAGCGGCCGCGAGACAGATACGCAGTATTTT	CASSLKGSGRETDTQYF
TRBV16	.	TRBD1	TRBJ1-1	TGTGCCAGCAGCCTAAACAGGGGCACTGAAGCTTTCTTT	CASSLNRGTEAFF
TRBV19	.	TRBD2	TRBJ2-4	TGTGCCAGTAGGCTGACTAGCGGGAGACTAGGAAACATTCAGTACTTC	CASRLTSGRLGNIQYF
TRBV19	once	TRBD2	TRBJ2-1	TGTGCCAGTACAAGCGGGGACTACAATGAGCAGTTCTTC	CASTSGDYNEQFF
TRBV6-1	.	.	TRBJ1-5	TGTGCCAGCAGTGAATATCGGACAGATAGCAATCAGCCCCAGCATTTT	CASSEYRTDSNQPQHF
TRBV7-2	.	TRBD1	TRBJ1-3	TGTGCCAGCAGCCCTAGGACAGGGTTGGGCACCATATATTTT	CASSPRTGLGTIYF
TRBV2	.	TRBD1	TRBJ1-2	TGTGCCAGCAGCCGGGGACAGGGCTCGGGAGGCTACACCTTC	CASSRGQGSGGYTF